Shown below are 6 T cell receptor beta chains from a single sample sequenced in a study of tumour-infiltrating T cells in Burkitt lymphoma. Sequencing was performed with immunoSEQ multiplex PCR; in TCRdb, only in-frame clones are kept and a portion is missing. The data contain more than 1,500 clones, approximately 12% of them singletons. Sample: tumor tissue. All receptors come from a human donor with Burkitt lymphoma.

This clone was seen more than once but under ten times. The chain is built from TRBV6-5 and TRBJ1-6, with 8 bases matching TRBD1. The J segment lost 7 bases and the V segment lost 6 bases, leaving 5 bases of the junction unmatched. The CDR3 length is 14 residues. Germline assignment: CDR1 MNHEY and CDR2 SVGAGI. The DNA for the CDR3 is TGTGCCAGCAGACTGGGACAGGCCAATTCACCCCTCCACTTT. It is translated as CASRLGQANSPLHF.

This rearrangement joins TRBV4-2 to TRBJ2-1; 9 bases fit TRBD2. The germline gives CDR1 LGHNA, CDR2 YNFKEQ. This CDR3 region has 13 residues. Losses at the gene ends were 0 bases for V and 15 bases for J; bases not matched to a gene: 6. CDR3 region: CASSQEIAGEVFF. The CDR3 DNA reads TGTGCCAGCAGCCAAGAAATAGCGGGAGAGGTGTTCTTC.

This clone has only a few counts. The chain recombines TRBV30 with TRBJ1-4, with 10 bases aligning to TRBD1. The V gene end was trimmed by 0 bases and the J gene end by 12 bases; junction bases not matched to a gene: 7. The CDR3 runs to 14 residues. Germline V CDR1 and CDR2: GTSNPN, SVGIG (reference sequence). The CDR3 coding sequence is TGTGCCTGGAGTGTCGGGACAGGGGTGACGGAACTGTTTTTT. Translating it yields CAWSVGTGVTELFF.

The chain recombines TRBV27 with TRBJ2-5; D might be TRBD1 (6 bases). The CDR3 is 13 residues long. Trimming shortened V by 5 bases and J by 5 bases, and 12 bases separated the two germline ends. The germline V gene has CDR1 MNHEY and CDR2 SMNVEV (reference sequence). CDR3 sequence (DNA): TGTGCCAGCAGTCCACAGGGTGACGAGACCCAGTACTTC. This encodes CASSPQGDETQYF.

This chain joins TRBV11-3 and TRBJ1-4, with D unclear. Germline CDR1 reads SGHNT; CDR2 reads YENEEA. V shed 2 bases and J shed 4 bases, with 8 bases lying between them. There are 14 residues in the CDR3. DNA of the CDR3: TGTGCCAGCAGCTTAAGTGGGTATAATGAAAAACTGTTTTTT. Amino acid sequence: CASSLSGYNEKLFF. The variable domain in full, completed from reference TRBV11-3 and TRBJ1-4, reads EAGVVQSPRYKIIEKKQPVAFWCNPISGHNTLYWYLQNLGQGPELLIRYENEEAVDDSQLPKDRFSAERLKGVDSTLKIQPAELGDSAVYLCASSLSGYNEKLFFGSGTQLSVL.

Here the CDR3 reads CASAWTWGDSPLHF. In nucleotides, the CDR3 is TGTGCCAGCGCATGGACCTGGGGTGATTCACCCCTCCACTTT. J is TRBJ1-6 and V is TRBV27, with D unresolved. Germline V gene data show CDR1 as MNHEY and CDR2 as SMNVEV (reference sequence). This CDR3 spans 14 amino acids. V was clipped by 8 bases and J by 8 bases, with 16 bases between them.